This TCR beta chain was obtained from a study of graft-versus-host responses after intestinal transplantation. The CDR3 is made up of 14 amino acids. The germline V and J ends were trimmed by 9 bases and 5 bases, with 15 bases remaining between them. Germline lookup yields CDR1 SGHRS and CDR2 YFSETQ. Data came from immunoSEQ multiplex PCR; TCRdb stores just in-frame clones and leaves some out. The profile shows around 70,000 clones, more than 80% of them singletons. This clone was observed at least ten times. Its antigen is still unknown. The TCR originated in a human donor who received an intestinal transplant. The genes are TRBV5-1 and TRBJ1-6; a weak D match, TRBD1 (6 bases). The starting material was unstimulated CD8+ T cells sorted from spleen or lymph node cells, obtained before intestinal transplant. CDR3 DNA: TGCGCCACCCGGGCGGACAGCGATAATTCACCCCTCCACTTT. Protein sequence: CATRADSDNSPLHF.